This TCR beta chain was obtained from a study of graft-versus-host responses after intestinal transplantation. About the study: After anti-thymocyte globulin induction, recipients took tacrolimus and steroids for around three years. Overall study results and limits: Patients who carried graft-donor T cell macrochimerism also had high graft-versus-host to host-versus-graft clonal ratios in their allografts. Maximum circulating GvH clone levels tracked with early post-transplant HvG decreases. Recipient marrow harbored GvH clones, some of which surfaced first in ileum or blood.

In the case of this clone: Its antigen is as yet unknown.

Sequenced by immunoSEQ multiplex PCR; TCRdb stores in-frame clones only, minus some. Seen here are nearly 45,000 clones, roughly 90% observed once, and the top ten hold 4.4%. V trimming: 0 bases; J trimming: 4 bases; junction bases outside the gene matches: 4. CDR3 length equals 18 residues. Germline V gives CDR1 MGHRA, CDR2 YSYEKL. This TCR was sampled from a human patient who received an intestinal transplant, so some T cells may come from the graft donor. Sequences were derived from PBMCs, sampled 524 days after transplant. The V and J genes are TRBV4-1 and TRBJ2-1; the match to TRBD2 covers 15 bases. The CDR3, as DNA: TGCGCCAGCAGCCAAGAGCCAGGACTAGCGGGGGGGTACAATGAGCAGTTCTTC. Encoded protein: CASSQEPGLAGGYNEQFF.